This TCR beta chain came from a study of identical twins. TCRdb itself ran the 5' RACE reads through MiXCR, one entry per CDR3 protein. Here the sample spans 400,000 to 550,000 distinct CDR3 sequences, roughly 24% being singletons. The sample also formed part of further work on T cells expressing NK-cell markers.

The specimen was CD4+ T cells sorted from blood. This TCR derives from a young woman in good health.

In nucleotides, the CDR3 is TGTGCCAGCAGCGTAGACCCCCTCTCCTACGAGCAGTACTTC. It translates to CASSVDPLSYEQYF. The V and J genes are TRBV9 and TRBJ2-7; D is ambiguous. The germline V and J ends were trimmed by 0 bases and 0 bases, with 7 bases remaining between them. The CDR3 contains 14 residues. Germline values: CDR1 SGDLS, CDR2 YYNGEE.